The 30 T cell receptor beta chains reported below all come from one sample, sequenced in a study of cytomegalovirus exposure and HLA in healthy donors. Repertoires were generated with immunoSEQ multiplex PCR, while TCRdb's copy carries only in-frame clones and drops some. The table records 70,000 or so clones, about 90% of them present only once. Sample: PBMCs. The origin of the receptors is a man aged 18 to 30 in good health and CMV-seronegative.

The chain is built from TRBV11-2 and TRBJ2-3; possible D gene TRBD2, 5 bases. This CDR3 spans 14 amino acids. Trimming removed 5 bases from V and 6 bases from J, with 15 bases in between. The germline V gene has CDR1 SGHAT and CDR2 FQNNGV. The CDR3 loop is CASSLSAPRDTQYF. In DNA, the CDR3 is TGTGCCAGCAGCCTTAGCGCCCCTAGGGATACGCAGTATTTT. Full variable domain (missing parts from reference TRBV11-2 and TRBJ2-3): EAGVAQSPRYKIIEKRQSVAFWCNPISGHATLYWYQQILGQGPKLLIQFQNNGVVDDSQLPKDRFSAERLKGVDSTLKIQPAKLEDSAVYLCASSLSAPRDTQYFGPGTRLTVL.

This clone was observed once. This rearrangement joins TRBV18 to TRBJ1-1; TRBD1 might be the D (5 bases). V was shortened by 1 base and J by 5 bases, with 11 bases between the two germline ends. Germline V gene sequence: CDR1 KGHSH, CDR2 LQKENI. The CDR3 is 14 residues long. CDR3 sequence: CASSPHVGGTEAFF. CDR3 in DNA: TGTGCCAGCTCACCACACGTGGGGGGAACTGAAGCTTTCTTT.

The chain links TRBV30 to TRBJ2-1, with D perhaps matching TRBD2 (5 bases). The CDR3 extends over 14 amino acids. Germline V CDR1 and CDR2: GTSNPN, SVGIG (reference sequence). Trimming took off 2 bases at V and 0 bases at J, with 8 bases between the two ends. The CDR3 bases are TGTGCCTGGAGTTTAGCGTTCTCCTACAATGAGCAGTTCTTC. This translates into CAWSLAFSYNEQFF.

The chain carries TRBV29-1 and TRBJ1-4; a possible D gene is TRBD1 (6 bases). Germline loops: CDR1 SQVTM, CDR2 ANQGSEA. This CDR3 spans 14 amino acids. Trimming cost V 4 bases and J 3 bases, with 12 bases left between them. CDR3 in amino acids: CSVGQGTANEKLFF. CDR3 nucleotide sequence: TGCAGCGTTGGGCAGGGGACCGCTAATGAAAAACTGTTTTTT. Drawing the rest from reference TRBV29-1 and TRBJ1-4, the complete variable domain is SAVISQKPSRDICQRGTSLTIQCQVDSQVTMMFWYRQQPGQSLTLIATANQGSEATYESGFVIDKFPISRPNLTFSTLTVSNMSPEDSSIYLCSVGQGTANEKLFFGSGTQLSVL.

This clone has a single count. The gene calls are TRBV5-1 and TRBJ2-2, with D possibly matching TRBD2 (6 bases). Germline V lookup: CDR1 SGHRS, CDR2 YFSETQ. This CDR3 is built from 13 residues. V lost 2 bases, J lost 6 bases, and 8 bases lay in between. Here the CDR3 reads CASSLREAGELFF. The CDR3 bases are TGCGCCAGCAGCTTAAGGGAGGCCGGGGAGCTGTTTTTT. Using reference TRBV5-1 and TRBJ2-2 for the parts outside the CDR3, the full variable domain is KAGVTQTPRYLIKTRGQQVTLSCSPISGHRSVSWYQQTPGQGLQFLFEYFSETQRNKGNFPGRFSGRQFSNSRSEMNVSTLELGDSALYLCASSLREAGELFFGEGSRLTVL.

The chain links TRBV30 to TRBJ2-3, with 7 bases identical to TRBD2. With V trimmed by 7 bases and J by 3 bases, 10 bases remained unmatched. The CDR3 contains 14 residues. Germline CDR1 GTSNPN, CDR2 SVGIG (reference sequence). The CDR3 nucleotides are TGTGCCTCGGGGCGGGGGAAGGGAACAGATACGCAGTATTTT. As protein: CASGRGKGTDTQYF.

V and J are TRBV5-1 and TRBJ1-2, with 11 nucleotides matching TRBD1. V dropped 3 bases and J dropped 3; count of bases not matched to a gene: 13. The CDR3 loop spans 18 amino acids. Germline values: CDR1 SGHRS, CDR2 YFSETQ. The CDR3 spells CASSYKADRGQPDYGYTF. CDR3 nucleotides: TGCGCCAGCAGCTATAAAGCGGACAGGGGGCAGCCGGACTATGGCTACACCTTC.

CDR3 sequence: CASEIRDSGANVLTF. CDR3 bases: TGTGCCAGCGAAATTCGGGATTCTGGGGCCAACGTCCTGACTTTC. The rearrangement uses TRBV28 and TRBJ2-6; possibly TRBD2 for D (5 bases). Per germline, CDR1 MDHEN and CDR2 SYDVKM. Deletions cut 8 bases from V and 1 base from J, with 12 bases between. This CDR3 region has 15 residues.

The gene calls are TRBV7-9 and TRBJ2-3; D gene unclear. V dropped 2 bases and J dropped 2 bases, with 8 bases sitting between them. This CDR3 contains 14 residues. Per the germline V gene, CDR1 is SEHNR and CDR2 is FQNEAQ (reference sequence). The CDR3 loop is CASSLSEHTDTQYF. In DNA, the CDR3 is TGTGCCAGCAGCTTATCGGAGCACACAGATACGCAGTATTTT.

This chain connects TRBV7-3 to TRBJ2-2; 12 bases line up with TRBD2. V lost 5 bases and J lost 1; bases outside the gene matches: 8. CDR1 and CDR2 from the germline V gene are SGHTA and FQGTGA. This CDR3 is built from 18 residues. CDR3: CASSTRALAGGNTGELFF. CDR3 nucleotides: TGTGCCAGCAGCACCAGGGCACTAGCGGGAGGGAACACCGGGGAGCTGTTTTTT.

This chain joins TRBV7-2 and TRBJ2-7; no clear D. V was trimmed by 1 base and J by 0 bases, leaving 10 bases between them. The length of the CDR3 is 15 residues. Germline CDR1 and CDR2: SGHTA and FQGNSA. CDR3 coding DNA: TGTGCCAGCAGCTTAGTTTATGGCGGCTCCTACGAGCAGTACTTC. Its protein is CASSLVYGGSYEQYF.

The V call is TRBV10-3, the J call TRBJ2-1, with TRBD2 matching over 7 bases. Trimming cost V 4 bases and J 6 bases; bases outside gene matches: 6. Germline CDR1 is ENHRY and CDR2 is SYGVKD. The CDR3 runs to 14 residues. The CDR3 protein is CAISASSGPNEQFF. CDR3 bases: TGTGCCATCAGTGCTTCTAGCGGACCCAATGAGCAGTTCTTC.

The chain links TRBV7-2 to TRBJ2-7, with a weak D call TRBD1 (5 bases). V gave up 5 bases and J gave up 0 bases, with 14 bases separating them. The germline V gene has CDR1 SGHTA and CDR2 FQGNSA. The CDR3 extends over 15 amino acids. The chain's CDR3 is CASSTTGFSSYEQYF. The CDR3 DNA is TGTGCCAGCAGCACTACAGGATTCAGCTCCTACGAGCAGTACTTC.

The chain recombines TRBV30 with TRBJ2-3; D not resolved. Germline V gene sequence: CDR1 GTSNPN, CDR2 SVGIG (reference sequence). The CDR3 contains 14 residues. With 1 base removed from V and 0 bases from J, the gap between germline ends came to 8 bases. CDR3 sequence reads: CAWSDGFSTDTQYF. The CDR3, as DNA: TGTGCCTGGAGTGACGGGTTCAGCACAGATACGCAGTATTTT.

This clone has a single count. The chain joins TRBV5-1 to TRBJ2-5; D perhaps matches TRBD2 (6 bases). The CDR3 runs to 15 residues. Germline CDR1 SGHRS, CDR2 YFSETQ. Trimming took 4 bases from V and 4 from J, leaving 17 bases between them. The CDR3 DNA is TGCGCCAGCAGCGGCACGACTAGTTCGCGAGAGACCCAGTACTTC. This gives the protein CASSGTTSSRETQYF.

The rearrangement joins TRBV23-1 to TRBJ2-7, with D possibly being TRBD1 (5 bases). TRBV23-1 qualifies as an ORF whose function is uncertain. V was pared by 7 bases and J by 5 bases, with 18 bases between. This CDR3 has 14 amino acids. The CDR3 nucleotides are TGCGCCAGCAACCAGGGTTTAAGTCAGAACGAGCAGTACTTC. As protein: CASNQGLSQNEQYF.

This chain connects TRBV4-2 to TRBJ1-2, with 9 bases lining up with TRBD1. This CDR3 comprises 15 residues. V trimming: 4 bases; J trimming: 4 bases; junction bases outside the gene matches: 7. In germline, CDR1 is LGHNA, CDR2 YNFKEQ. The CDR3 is CASSRQTGGLYGYTF. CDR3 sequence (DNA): TGTGCCAGCAGCCGACAAACAGGGGGCCTCTATGGCTACACCTTC.

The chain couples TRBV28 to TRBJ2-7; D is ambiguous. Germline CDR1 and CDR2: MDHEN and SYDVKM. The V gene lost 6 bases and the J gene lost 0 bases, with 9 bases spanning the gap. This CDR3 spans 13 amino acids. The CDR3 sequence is CASRPDISYEQYF. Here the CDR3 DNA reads TGTGCCAGCAGACCTGACATCTCCTACGAGCAGTACTTC.

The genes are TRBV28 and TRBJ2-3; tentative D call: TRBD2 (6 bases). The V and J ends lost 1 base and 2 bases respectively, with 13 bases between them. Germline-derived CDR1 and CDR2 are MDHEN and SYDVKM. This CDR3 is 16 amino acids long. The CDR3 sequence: CASSLLAGSDTDTQYF. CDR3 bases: TGTGCCAGCAGTTTATTGGCGGGGTCCGACACAGATACGCAGTATTTT.

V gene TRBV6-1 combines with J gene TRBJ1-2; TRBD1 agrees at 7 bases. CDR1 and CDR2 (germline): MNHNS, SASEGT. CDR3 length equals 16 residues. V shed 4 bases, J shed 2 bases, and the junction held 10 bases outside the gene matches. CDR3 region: CASSVAGGKKNYGYTF. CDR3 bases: TGTGCCAGCAGTGTGGCAGGGGGAAAAAAAAACTATGGCTACACCTTC.

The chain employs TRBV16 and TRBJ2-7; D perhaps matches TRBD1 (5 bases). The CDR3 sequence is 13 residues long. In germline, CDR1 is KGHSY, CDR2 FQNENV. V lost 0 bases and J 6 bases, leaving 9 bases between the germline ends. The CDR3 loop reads CASSQSSGFEQYF. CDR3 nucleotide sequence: TGTGCCAGCAGCCAATCTTCAGGGTTCGAGCAGTACTTC. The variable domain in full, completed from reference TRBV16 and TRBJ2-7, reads GEEVAQTPKHLVRGEGQKAKLYCAPIKGHSYVFWYQQVLKNEFKFLISFQNENVFDETGMPKERFSAKCLPNSPCSLEIQATKLEDSAVYFCASSQSSGFEQYFGPGTRLTVT.

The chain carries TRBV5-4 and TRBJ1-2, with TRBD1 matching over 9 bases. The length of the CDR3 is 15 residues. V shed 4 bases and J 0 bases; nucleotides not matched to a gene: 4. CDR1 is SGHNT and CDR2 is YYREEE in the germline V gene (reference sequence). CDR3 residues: CASSPNRGPNYGYTF. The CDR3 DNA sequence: TGTGCCAGCAGCCCTAACAGGGGGCCTAACTATGGCTACACCTTC.

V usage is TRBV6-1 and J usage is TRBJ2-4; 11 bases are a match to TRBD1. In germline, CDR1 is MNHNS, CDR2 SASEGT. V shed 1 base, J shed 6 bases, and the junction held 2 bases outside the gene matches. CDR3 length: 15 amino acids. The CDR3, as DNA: TGTGCCAGCAGTGAAGTGGGGACAGGGGGAAACATTCAGTACTTC. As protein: CASSEVGTGGNIQYF.

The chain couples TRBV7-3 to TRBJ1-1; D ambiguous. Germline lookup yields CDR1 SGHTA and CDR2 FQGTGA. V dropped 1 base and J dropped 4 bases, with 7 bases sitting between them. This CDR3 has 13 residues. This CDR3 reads CASSLSGSTEAFF. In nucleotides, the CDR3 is TGTGCCAGCAGCTTAAGCGGAAGCACTGAAGCTTTCTTT.

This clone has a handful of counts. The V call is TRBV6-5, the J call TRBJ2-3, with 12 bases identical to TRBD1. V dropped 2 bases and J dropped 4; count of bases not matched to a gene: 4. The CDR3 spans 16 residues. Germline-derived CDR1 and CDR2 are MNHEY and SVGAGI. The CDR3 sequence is CASSYQGQGAPDTQYF. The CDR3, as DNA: TGTGCCAGCAGTTACCAGGGACAGGGGGCGCCAGATACGCAGTATTTT.

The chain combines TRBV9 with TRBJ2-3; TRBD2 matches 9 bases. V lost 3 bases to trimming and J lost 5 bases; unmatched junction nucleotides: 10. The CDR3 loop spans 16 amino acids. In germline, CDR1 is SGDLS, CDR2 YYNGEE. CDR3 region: CASSARAGGEGDTQYF. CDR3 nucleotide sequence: TGTGCCAGCAGCGCGCGAGCGGGAGGAGAGGGAGATACGCAGTATTTT. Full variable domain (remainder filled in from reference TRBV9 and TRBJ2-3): DSGVTQTPKHLITATGQRVTLRCSPRSGDLSVYWYQQSLDQGLQFLIQYYNGEERAKGNILERFSAQQFPDLHSELNLSSLELGDSALYFCASSARAGGEGDTQYFGPGTRLTVL.

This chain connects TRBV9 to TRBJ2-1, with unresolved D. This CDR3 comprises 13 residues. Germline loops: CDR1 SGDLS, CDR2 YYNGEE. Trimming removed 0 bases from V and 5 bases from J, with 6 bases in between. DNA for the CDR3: TGTGCCAGCAGCGTAGAATCAGACAATGAGCAGTTCTTC. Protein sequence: CASSVESDNEQFF.

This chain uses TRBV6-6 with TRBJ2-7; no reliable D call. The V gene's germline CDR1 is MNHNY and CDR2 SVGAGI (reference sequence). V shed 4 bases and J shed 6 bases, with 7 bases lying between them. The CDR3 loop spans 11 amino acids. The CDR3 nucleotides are TGTGCCAGCAGTTCCCCGGTCGAGCAGTACTTC. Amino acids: CASSSPVEQYF.

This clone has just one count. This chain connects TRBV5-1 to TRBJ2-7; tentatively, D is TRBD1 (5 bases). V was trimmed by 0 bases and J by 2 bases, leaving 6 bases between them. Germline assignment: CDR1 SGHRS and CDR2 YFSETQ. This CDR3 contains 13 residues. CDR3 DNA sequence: TGCGCCAGCAGCTTGGCGACAGCCTACGAGCAGTACTTC. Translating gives CASSLATAYEQYF.

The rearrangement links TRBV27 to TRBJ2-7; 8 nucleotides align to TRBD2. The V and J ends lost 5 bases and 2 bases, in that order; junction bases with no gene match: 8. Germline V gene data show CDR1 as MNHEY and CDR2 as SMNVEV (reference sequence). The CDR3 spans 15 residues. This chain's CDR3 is CASSQRSGRTYEQYF. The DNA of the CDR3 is TGTGCCAGCAGTCAGCGGAGCGGGAGAACCTACGAGCAGTACTTC.